Given below is one T cell receptor (beta chain) in context. Antigen: not known. Other DNA variants within this sample encode the same CDR3. The data were obtained in a study of T cell responses to AZD1222 COVID-19 vaccine. Some clones are missing from TCRdb's copy, which holds only in-frame ones; the method was immunoSEQ multiplex PCR. Of roughly 130,000 clones listed, approximately 83% are singletons. Whole-study results and caveats: Just a handful of AZD1222 recipients were seropositive at baseline. Donor demographics were predominantly white British with a female majority; clonal diversity may be underestimated.

CDR3 length: 12 amino acids. From germline, CDR1 is SGHNT and CDR2 YENEEA. The germline V and J ends were trimmed by 4 bases and 2 bases, with 5 bases remaining between them. This sequence originates from an adult in good health. The sample here was peripheral blood, taken on day 0 of AZD1222 vaccination. The chain has TRBV11-3 and TRBJ1-1, with D uncertain. This chain's CDR3 is CASSSRNTEAFF. The CDR3 bases are TGTGCCAGCAGCTCTAGAAACACTGAAGCTTTCTTT. Variable domain in full (rest from reference TRBV11-3 and TRBJ1-1): EAGVVQSPRYKIIEKKQPVAFWCNPISGHNTLYWYLQNLGQGPELLIRYENEEAVDDSQLPKDRFSAERLKGVDSTLKIQPAELGDSAVYLCASSSRNTEAFFGQGTRLTVV.